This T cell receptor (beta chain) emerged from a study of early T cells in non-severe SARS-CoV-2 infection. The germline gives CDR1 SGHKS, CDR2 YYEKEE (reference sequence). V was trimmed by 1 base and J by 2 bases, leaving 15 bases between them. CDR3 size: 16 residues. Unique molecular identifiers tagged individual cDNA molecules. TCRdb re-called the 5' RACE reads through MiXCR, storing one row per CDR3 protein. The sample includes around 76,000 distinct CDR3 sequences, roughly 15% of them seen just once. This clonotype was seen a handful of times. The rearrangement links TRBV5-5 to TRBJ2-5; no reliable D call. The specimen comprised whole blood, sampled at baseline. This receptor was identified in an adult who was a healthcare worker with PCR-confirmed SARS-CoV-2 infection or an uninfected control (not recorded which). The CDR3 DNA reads TGTGCCAGCAGCTTGTACCTGCGCCCCTTTCAAGAGACCCAGTACTTC. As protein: CASSLYLRPFQETQYF.